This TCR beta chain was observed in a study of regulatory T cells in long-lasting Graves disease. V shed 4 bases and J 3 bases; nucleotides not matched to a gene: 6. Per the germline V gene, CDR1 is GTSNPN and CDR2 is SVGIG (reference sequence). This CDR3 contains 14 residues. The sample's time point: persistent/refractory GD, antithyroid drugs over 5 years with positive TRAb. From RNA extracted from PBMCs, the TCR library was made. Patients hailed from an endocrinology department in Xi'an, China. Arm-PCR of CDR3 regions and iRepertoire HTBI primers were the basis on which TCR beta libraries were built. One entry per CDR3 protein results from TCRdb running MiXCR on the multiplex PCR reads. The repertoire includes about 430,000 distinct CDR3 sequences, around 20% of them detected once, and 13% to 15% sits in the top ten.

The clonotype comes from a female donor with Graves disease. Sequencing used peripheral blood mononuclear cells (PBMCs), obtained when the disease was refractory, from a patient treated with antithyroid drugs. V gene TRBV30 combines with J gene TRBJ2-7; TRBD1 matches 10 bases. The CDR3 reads CAWTEGTGDYEQYF. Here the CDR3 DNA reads TGTGCCTGGACCGAGGGGACAGGGGACTACGAGCAGTACTTC.